A selection of T cell receptor beta chains follows, all from one sample in a study of early T cells in non-severe SARS-CoV-2 infection. MiXCR, run by TCRdb on the 5' RACE reads, gives a single entry per CDR3 protein. The data hold some 71,000 distinct CDR3 sequences, with 9.5% to 12% observed a single time. The sample was whole blood, taken at baseline. Receptors were obtained from an adult who was a healthcare worker with PCR-confirmed SARS-CoV-2 infection or an uninfected control (not recorded which). Both conserved end residues are part of each CDR3. A D gene is named only where the DNA matches it firmly. Clone size, where shown, is once, few, many, or a class for clones that have expanded.

j_gene,abundance,v_gene,d_gene,CDR3aa,CDR3nt
TRBJ1-2,NA,TRBV28,NA,CASSSLQAGYTF,TGTGCCAGCAGTTCCCTACAGGCTGGCTACACCTTC
TRBJ2-7,NA,TRBV11-1,NA,CASSLAVVSSEQYF,TGTGCCAGCAGCTTAGCGGTGGTGTCGTCCGAGCAGTACTTC
TRBJ2-7,many,TRBV18,NA,CASSPTTDYEQYF,TGTGCCAGCTCACCCACGACCGACTACGAGCAGTACTTC
TRBJ1-2,many,TRBV5-1,NA,CASSLDGPNGYTF,TGCGCCAGCAGCCTTGACGGACCTAATGGCTACACCTTC
TRBJ1-4,few,TRBV11-2,TRBD1,CASSQTGAREKLFF,TGTGCCAGCAGCCAGACAGGGGCCCGGGAAAAACTGTTTTTT
TRBJ2-2,few,TRBV6-6,NA,CASGELFF,TGTGCCAGCGGGGAGCTGTTTTTT
TRBJ1-1,NA,TRBV20-1,NA,CSASLPDTEAFF,TGCAGTGCTAGTCTTCCCGACACTGAAGCTTTCTTT
TRBJ2-7,many,TRBV27,TRBD2,CASKRLAGGSYEQYF,TGTGCCAGCAAGAGACTAGCGGGAGGGTCCTACGAGCAGTACTTC
TRBJ2-5,many,TRBV2,NA,CASSESQYQETQYF,TGTGCCAGCAGTGAAAGCCAGTACCAAGAGACCCAGTACTTC
TRBJ2-7,NA,TRBV6-6,NA,CASSRDKNYEQYF,TGTGCCAGCAGTCGAGACAAGAATTACGAGCAGTACTTC
TRBJ2-1,NA,TRBV5-4,NA,CASSLGLFSYNEQFF,TGTGCCAGCAGCTTAGGACTATTCTCCTACAATGAGCAGTTCTTC
TRBJ1-5,few,TRBV6-1,NA,CASSEAGGSNQPQHF,TGTGCCAGCAGTGAAGCGGGAGGAAGCAATCAGCCCCAGCATTTT
TRBJ2-7,NA,TRBV6-2/TRBV6-3,NA,CASSFRALEQYF,TGTGCCAGCAGTTTCCGGGCCCTCGAACAGTACTTC
TRBJ2-7,many,TRBV10-3,TRBD2,CAITIDLAGAKEQYF,TGTGCCATCACCATAGATTTAGCGGGGGCAAAGGAGCAGTACTTC
TRBJ2-3,NA,TRBV20-1,NA,CSAPFYPDTQYF,TGCAGTGCTCCGTTTTACCCAGATACGCAGTATTTT
TRBJ2-3,few,TRBV20-1,NA,CSAPHQGGAKGDTQYF,TGCAGTGCTCCCCATCAGGGGGGGGCGAAGGGGGATACGCAGTATTTT
TRBJ1-4,NA,TRBV6-1,NA,CASMGKKKLFF,TGTGCCAGCATGGGGAAGAAAAAACTGTTTTTT
TRBJ2-3,few,TRBV5-1,TRBD1,CASSNGQVGTDTQYF,TGCGCCAGCAGTAACGGACAGGTGGGCACAGATACGCAGTATTTT
TRBJ2-1,NA,TRBV7-9,TRBD2,CASRLSGLAGAGNEQFF,TGTGCCAGCAGATTATCGGGACTAGCGGGAGCAGGGAATGAGCAGTTCTTC
TRBJ1-1,NA,TRBV21-1,NA,CASSEGQVLGTEAFF,TGTGCCAGCAGCGAGGGACAGGTTTTGGGCACTGAAGCTTTCTTT
TRBJ2-1,few,TRBV25-1,TRBD2,CASSDRGSSYNEQFF,TGTGCCAGCAGTGATCGCGGGAGCTCCTACAATGAGCAGTTCTTC
TRBJ1-3,many,TRBV20-1,NA,CSARDPLSSGNTIYF,TGCAGTGCTAGAGACCCCCTTAGCTCTGGAAACACCATATATTTT
TRBJ2-5,many,TRBV20-1,TRBD2,CSARGLAPQETQYF,TGCAGTGCTAGAGGACTAGCGCCCCAAGAGACCCAGTACTTC
TRBJ2-3,few,TRBV19,NA,CASSKGFSTDTQYF,TGTGCCAGTAGTAAGGGGTTTAGCACAGATACGCAGTATTTT
TRBJ2-1,NA,TRBV4-2,TRBD2,CASSQAALAGFDEQFF,TGTGCCAGCAGCCAAGCGGCGCTAGCGGGGTTCGATGAGCAGTTCTTC
TRBJ2-1,many,TRBV7-2,TRBD2,CASSLGREGSINEQFF,TGTGCCAGCAGCTTAGGGCGGGAGGGCTCCATAAATGAGCAGTTCTTC
TRBJ2-1,many,TRBV7-8,TRBD1,CASSSRLTGKFF,TGTGCCAGCAGTTCTCGGTTGACAGGGAAGTTCTTC
TRBJ2-2,NA,TRBV29-1,TRBD1,CSAAGGDSGELFF,TGCAGCGCCGCAGGGGGAGACTCCGGGGAGCTGTTTTTT
TRBJ2-3,many,TRBV20-1,TRBD2,CSAPGTSGNDGTDTQYF,TGCAGTGCTCCCGGGACTAGCGGGAACGACGGTACAGATACGCAGTATTTT
TRBJ2-5,few,TRBV5-1,TRBD2,CASRRAGGRETQYF,TGCGCCAGCAGACGTGCGGGGGGACGAGAGACCCAGTACTTC
TRBJ2-7,few,TRBV6-6,TRBD2,CASTGGVGAEQYF,TGTGCCAGCACCGGGGGGGTCGGGGCCGAGCAGTACTTC
TRBJ2-7,few,TRBV18,NA,CASSPQGFSYEQYF,TGTGCCAGCTCACCTCAGGGATTCTCCTACGAGCAGTACTTC
TRBJ2-3,many,TRBV27,TRBD1,CASRDRGGTDTQYF,TGTGCCAGCAGAGACAGGGGGGGGACAGATACGCAGTATTTT
TRBJ2-7,few,TRBV2,TRBD2,CASKLAGGSYEQYF,TGTGCCAGCAAGCTAGCGGGGGGTTCCTACGAGCAGTACTTC
TRBJ2-5,many,TRBV14,NA,CASSQNLETQYF,TGTGCCAGCAGCCAAAACCTGGAGACCCAGTACTTC
TRBJ2-7,many,TRBV27,NA,CATTTFQKGYEQYF,TGTGCCACAACTACCTTCCAGAAAGGGTACGAGCAGTACTTC
TRBJ2-5,NA,TRBV20-1,TRBD2,CSAKRGGETQYF,TGCAGTGCTAAAAGGGGAGGGGAGACCCAGTACTTC
TRBJ1-6,few,TRBV7-2,NA,CASSPVAKSPLHF,TGTGCCAGCAGCCCAGTAGCAAAGTCACCCCTCCACTTT
TRBJ1-1,many,TRBV3-1,NA,CASSRREVTEAFF,TGTGCCAGCAGCCGCCGGGAGGTCACTGAAGCTTTCTTT
TRBJ2-1,many,TRBV25-1,TRBD2,CASSAGLAFDEQFF,TGTGCCAGCAGCGCGGGACTAGCTTTCGATGAGCAGTTCTTC
TRBJ2-7,few,TRBV11-2,NA,CASSPFYDEQYF,TGTGCCAGCAGCCCATTTTACGACGAGCAGTACTTC
TRBJ2-1,NA,TRBV6-1,NA,CASGRQKHSSYNEQFF,TGTGCCAGCGGAAGACAGAAACATAGCTCCTACAATGAGCAGTTCTTC
TRBJ2-1,few,TRBV20-1,NA,CSARDLWLAEEQFF,TGCAGTGCTAGAGATCTGTGGCTAGCAGAAGAGCAGTTCTTC
TRBJ2-5,few,TRBV27,TRBD2,CASSPLGTSGETQYF,TGTGCCAGCAGTCCACTAGGGACTAGCGGAGAGACCCAGTACTTC
TRBJ2-1,NA,TRBV30,NA,CAWSGERDEQFF,TGTGCCTGGAGTGGGGAAAGGGATGAGCAGTTCTTC
TRBJ2-3,few,TRBV24-1,NA,CATSDFLETSTDTQYF,TGTGCCACCAGTGACTTTCTAGAGACCAGCACAGATACGCAGTATTTT
TRBJ2-2,few,TRBV13,TRBD1,CASSSGQGAWELFF,TGTGCCAGCAGCTCGGGACAGGGGGCCTGGGAGCTGTTTTTT
TRBJ2-1,many,TRBV4-1,NA,CASSLLPKSGEQFF,TGCGCCAGCAGCCTACTCCCGAAGAGTGGTGAGCAGTTCTTC
TRBJ2-3,few,TRBV24-1,NA,CATSDPGEITDTQYF,TGTGCCACCAGTGATCCCGGGGAAATCACAGATACGCAGTATTTT
TRBJ2-1,NA,TRBV10-3,TRBD1,CAIWGQGYNEQFF,TGTGCCATCTGGGGACAGGGGTACAATGAGCAGTTCTTC
TRBJ2-3,few,TRBV11-2,TRBD2,CASRLAGDTQYF,TGTGCCAGCAGACTAGCGGGTGATACGCAGTATTTT
TRBJ2-3,many,TRBV20-1,TRBD2,CSAPRTSGGALDTQYF,TGCAGTGCTCCCCGGACTAGCGGGGGGGCCTTAGATACGCAGTATTTT
TRBJ2-3,few,TRBV19,NA,CASSTPGATDTQYF,TGTGCCAGTAGTACCCCCGGGGCCACAGATACGCAGTATTTT
TRBJ2-7,NA,TRBV11-3,NA,CASSLDSNAYEQYF,TGTGCCAGCAGCTTAGATTCCAACGCCTACGAGCAGTACTTC
TRBJ2-1,few,TRBV5-4,NA,CASSLVTSGGEQFF,TGTGCCAGCAGCTTGGTCACCAGTGGGGGTGAGCAGTTCTTC